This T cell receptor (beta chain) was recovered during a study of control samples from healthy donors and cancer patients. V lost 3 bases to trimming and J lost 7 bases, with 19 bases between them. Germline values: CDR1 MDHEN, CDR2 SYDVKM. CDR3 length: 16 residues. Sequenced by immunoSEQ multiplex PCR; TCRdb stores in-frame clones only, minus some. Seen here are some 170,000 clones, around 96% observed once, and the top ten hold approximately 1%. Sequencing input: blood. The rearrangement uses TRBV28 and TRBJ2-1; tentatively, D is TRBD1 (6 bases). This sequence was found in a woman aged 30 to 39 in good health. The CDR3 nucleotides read TGTGCCAGCAGTTTCACCGGGACATCACCCCCGAATGAGCAGTTCTTC. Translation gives CASSFTGTSPPNEQFF.